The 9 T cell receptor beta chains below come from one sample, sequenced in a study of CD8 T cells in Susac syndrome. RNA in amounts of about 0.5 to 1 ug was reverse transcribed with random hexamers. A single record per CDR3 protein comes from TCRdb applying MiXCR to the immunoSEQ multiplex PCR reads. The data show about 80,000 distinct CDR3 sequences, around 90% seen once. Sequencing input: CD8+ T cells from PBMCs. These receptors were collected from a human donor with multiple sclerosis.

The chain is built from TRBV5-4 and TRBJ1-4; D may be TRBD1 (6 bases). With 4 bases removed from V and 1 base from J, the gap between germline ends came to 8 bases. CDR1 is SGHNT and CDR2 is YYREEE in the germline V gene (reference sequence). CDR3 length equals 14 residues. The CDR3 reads CASSLQGTNEKLFF. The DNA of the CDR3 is TGTGCCAGCAGCCTACAGGGAACTAATGAAAAACTGTTTTTT.

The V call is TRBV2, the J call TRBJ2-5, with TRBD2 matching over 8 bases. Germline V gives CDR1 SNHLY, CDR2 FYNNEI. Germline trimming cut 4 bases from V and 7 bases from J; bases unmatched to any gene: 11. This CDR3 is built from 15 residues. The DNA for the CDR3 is TGTGCCAGCAGTGCGCTTAGCGGGGTCGCGGGGACCCAGTACTTC. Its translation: CASSALSGVAGTQYF.

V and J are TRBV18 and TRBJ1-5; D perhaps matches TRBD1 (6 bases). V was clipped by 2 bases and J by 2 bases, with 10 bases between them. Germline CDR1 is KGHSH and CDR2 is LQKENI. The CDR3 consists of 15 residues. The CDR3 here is CASSPGGLGNQPQHF. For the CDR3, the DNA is TGTGCCAGCTCACCAGGGGGGCTTGGCAATCAGCCCCAGCATTTT.

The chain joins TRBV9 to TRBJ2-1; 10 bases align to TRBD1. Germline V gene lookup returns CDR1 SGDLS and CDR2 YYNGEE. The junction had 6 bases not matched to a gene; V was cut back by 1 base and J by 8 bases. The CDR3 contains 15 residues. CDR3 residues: CASSVRDRGIDEQFF. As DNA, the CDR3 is TGTGCCAGCAGCGTAAGGGACAGGGGTATAGATGAGCAGTTCTTC.

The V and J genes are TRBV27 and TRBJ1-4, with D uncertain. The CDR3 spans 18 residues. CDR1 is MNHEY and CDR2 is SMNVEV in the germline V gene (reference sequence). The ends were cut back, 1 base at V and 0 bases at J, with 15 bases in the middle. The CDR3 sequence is CASSLYPQNPPTNEKLFF. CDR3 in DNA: TGTGCCAGCAGTTTATACCCCCAGAACCCCCCAACTAATGAAAAACTGTTTTTT.

CDR3 DNA: TGTGCCAGCAGTGATTGGACTCCGCGAGATACGCAGTATTTT. Protein: CASSDWTPRDTQYF. The rearrangement uses TRBV2 and TRBJ2-3, with D possibly TRBD2 on 5 matching bases. The CDR3 extends over 14 amino acids. Germline assignment: CDR1 SNHLY and CDR2 FYNNEI. Trimming left V 3 bases short and J 5 bases short, with 12 bases between.

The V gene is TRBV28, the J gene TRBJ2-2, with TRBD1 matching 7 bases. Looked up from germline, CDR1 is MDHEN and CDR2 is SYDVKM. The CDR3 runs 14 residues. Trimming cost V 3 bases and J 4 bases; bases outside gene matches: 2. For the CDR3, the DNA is TGTGCCAGCAGTTTGACAGGGATCACCGGGGAGCTGTTTTTT. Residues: CASSLTGITGELFF.

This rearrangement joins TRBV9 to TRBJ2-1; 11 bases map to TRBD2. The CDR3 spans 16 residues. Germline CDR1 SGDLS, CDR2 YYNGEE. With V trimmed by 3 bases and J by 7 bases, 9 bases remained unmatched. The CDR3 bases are TGTGCCAGCAGCGACCTAGCGGGGGGACTTTTGAATGAGCAGTTCTTC. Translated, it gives CASSDLAGGLLNEQFF.

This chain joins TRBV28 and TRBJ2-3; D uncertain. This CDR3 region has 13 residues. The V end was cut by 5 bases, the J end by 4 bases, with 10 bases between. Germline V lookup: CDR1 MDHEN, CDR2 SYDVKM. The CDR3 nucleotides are TGTGCCAGCAGTCCTAACATTGCAGATACGCAGTATTTT. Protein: CASSPNIADTQYF.